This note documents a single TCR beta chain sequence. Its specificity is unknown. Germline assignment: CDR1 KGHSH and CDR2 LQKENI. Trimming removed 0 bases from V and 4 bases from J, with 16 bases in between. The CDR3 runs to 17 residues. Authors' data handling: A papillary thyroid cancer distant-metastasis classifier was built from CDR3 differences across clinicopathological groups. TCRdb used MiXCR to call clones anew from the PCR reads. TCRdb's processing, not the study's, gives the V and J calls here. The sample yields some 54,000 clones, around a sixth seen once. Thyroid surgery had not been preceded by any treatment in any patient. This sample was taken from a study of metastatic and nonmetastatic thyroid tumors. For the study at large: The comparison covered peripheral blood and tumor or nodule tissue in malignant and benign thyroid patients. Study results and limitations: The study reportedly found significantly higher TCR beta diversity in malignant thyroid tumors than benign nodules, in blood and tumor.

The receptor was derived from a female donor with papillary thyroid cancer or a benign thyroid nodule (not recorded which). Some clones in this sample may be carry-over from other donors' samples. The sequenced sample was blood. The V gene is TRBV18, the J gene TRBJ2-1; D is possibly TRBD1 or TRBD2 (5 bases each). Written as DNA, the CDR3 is TGTGCCAGCTCACCACCTACTAGTTTGGGACCATACAATGAGCAGTTCTTC. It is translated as CASSPPTSLGPYNEQFF.